A selection of T cell receptor beta chains follows, all from one sample in a study of blood T cells in healthy people across ages. From the 5' RACE reads, TCRdb called clonotypes with MiXCR, one entry per CDR3 protein. The sample holds about 1.4 million distinct CDR3 sequences, 59% seen once. Sequences were obtained from blood. These receptors originate from a man aged 18-30 years in good health. Each CDR3 is given with its conserved first and last residue. Fields, in order: CDR3 protein, CDR3 DNA, clone size, D gene, J gene, V gene. D genes are given only for firm matches. Expanded clones are given a class, and other clones once, few, many or no size at all.

CSVTRQTGGGYGYTF | TGCAGCGTCACACGTCAGACAGGGGGAGGCTATGGCTACACCTTC | - | TRBD1 | TRBJ1-2 | TRBV29-1
CSVEIGVLREGRETQYF | TGCAGCGTTGAAATTGGTGTTCTGCGGGAGGGCCGGGAGACCCAGTACTTC | - | TRBD2 | TRBJ2-5 | TRBV29-1
CASSGGQGIYEQYF | TGCGCCAGCAGCGGCGGACAGGGGATCTACGAGCAGTACTTC | few | TRBD1 | TRBJ2-7 | TRBV5-1
CASSWGGGPLNEQFF | TGTGCCAGTAGCTGGGGGGGAGGGCCATTGAATGAGCAGTTCTTC | - | TRBD2 | TRBJ2-1 | TRBV7-2
CASSLALGGETQYF | TGTGCCAGCAGCTTAGCGTTAGGTGGTGAGACCCAGTACTTC | - | - | TRBJ2-5 | TRBV7-2
CASSFRFPPGTQYF | TGTGCCAGCAGTTTTCGGTTCCCGCCGGGGACCCAGTACTTC | - | - | TRBJ2-5 | TRBV27
CASNPGLPHDGYTF | TGTGCCAGCAACCCAGGGTTACCTCATGATGGCTACACCTTC | few | - | TRBJ1-2 | TRBV7-2
CASSPSGTLRRELFF | TGCGCCAGCAGCCCAAGCGGGACCCTCAGGAGGGAGCTGTTTTTT | - | TRBD2 | TRBJ2-2 | TRBV4-3
CASSLDGTATEAFF | TGTGCCAGCAGCTTAGATGGGACAGCCACTGAAGCTTTCTTT | - | TRBD1 | TRBJ1-1 | TRBV7-9
CAISESREQFF | TGTGCCATCAGTGAGTCGAGGGAGCAGTTCTTC | few | - | TRBJ2-1 | TRBV10-3
CASSYSIAAETQYF | TGTGCCAGCAGTTACAGTATAGCAGCGGAGACCCAGTACTTC | - | - | TRBJ2-5 | TRBV6-2/TRBV6-3
CSVEDEGPRNTQYF | TGCAGCGTTGAGGACGAGGGGCCACGTAATACGCAGTATTTT | few | - | TRBJ2-3 | TRBV29-1
CSARTSARETQYF | TGCAGTGCTAGGACTAGCGCGAGGGAGACCCAGTACTTC | - | TRBD2 | TRBJ2-5 | TRBV20-1
CSARDPMGGETQYF | TGCAGTGCTAGAGACCCAATGGGGGGGGAGACCCAGTACTTC | - | TRBD2 | TRBJ2-5 | TRBV20-1
CASSPHPGGEGQYF | TGTGCCAGCAGTCCTCACCCAGGGGGCGAGGGGCAGTACTTC | - | TRBD1 | TRBJ2-4 | TRBV25-1
CASSYSWGPTGELFF | TGTGCCAGCAGTTACTCGTGGGGGCCAACCGGGGAGCTGTTTTTT | once | - | TRBJ2-2 | TRBV6-5
CSRKQRGGWTQYF | TGCAGTCGCAAACAGCGGGGGGGGTGGACGCAGTATTTT | once | TRBD2 | TRBJ2-3 | TRBV20-1
CASSAGTEETQYF | TGTGCCAGCAGTGCCGGGACAGAAGAGACCCAGTACTTC | many | TRBD1 | TRBJ2-5 | TRBV5-1
CASSLGESSYNEQFF | TGCGCCAGCAGCTTGGGGGAGAGCTCCTACAATGAGCAGTTCTTC | few | - | TRBJ2-1 | TRBV5-1
CASSWGQGIADTQYF | TGTGCCAGCAGCTGGGGACAGGGTATAGCAGATACGCAGTATTTT | - | TRBD1 | TRBJ2-3 | TRBV7-9
CASSFNSQRTGVIDGYTF | TGCGCCAGCAGCTTCAACTCACAACGGACAGGGGTAATCGATGGCTACACCTTC | few | TRBD1 | TRBJ1-2 | TRBV5-1
CSAGGPSSRKTQYF | TGCAGTGCTGGGGGCCCCTCTAGTAGGAAGACCCAGTACTTC | few | - | TRBJ2-5 | TRBV20-1
CASSPVGTDYEQYF | TGTGCCAGCAGCCCCGTAGGGACAGATTACGAGCAGTACTTC | few | TRBD1 | TRBJ2-7 | TRBV12-3/TRBV12-4
CASSLLTRTYEQYF | TGTGCCAGCAGCTTACTGACCCGAACCTACGAGCAGTACTTC | - | - | TRBJ2-7 | TRBV11-2
CASSQAGTSGHNEQYF | TGCGCCAGCAGCCAAGCAGGGACTAGCGGACACAATGAGCAGTACTTC | - | TRBD2 | TRBJ2-5 | TRBV4-1
CASSLIVYEQYF | TGTGCCAGCAGTTTAATAGTCTACGAGCAGTACTTC | - | - | TRBJ2-7 | TRBV12-3/TRBV12-4
CASSQVVDRTGTEAFF | TGTGCCAGCAGCCAGGTTGTCGACAGGACGGGGACTGAAGCTTTCTTT | - | - | TRBJ1-1 | TRBV4-2
CASSPDGAYEQYF | TGCGCCAGCAGCCCGGATGGAGCCTACGAGCAGTACTTC | - | - | TRBJ2-7 | TRBV4-3
CASSLGSEGQGSLVHF | TGTGCCAGCAGCTTAGGGTCCGAGGGACAGGGTTCGCTAGTCCACTTT | few | TRBD1 | TRBJ1-6 | TRBV7-9
CSARRATGYEQFF | TGCAGTGCTAGGCGGGCTACCGGGTATGAGCAGTTCTTC | once | - | TRBJ2-1 | TRBV20-1
CSARDFRNLDADTQYF | TGCAGTGCTAGAGATTTTCGGAACTTGGACGCGGATACGCAGTATTTT | - | - | TRBJ2-3 | TRBV20-1
CASSRPPGFYEQYF | TGCGCCAGCAGCAGACCCCCGGGGTTTTACGAGCAGTACTTC | many | - | TRBJ2-7 | TRBV5-1
CASSELSANYGYTF | TGTGCCAGCAGTGAATTGTCCGCTAACTATGGCTACACCTTC | - | - | TRBJ1-2 | TRBV25-1
CASSLVAGHPYEQYF | TGTGCCAGCAGCTTAGTAGCGGGCCATCCCTACGAGCAGTACTTC | - | TRBD2 | TRBJ2-7 | TRBV7-2
CSARPPGGAFYNERFF | TGCAGTGCTAGACCCCCAGGGGGGGCCTTCTACAATGAGCGGTTCTTC | - | - | TRBJ2-1 | TRBV20-1
CASSFGSSYEQSF | TGTGCCAGCAGCTTTGGCAGCTCCTACGAGCAGTCCTTC | once | - | TRBJ2-5 | TRBV7-9
CASSLKRNEKLFF | TGCGCCAGCAGCTTGAAGAGGAATGAAAAACTGTTTTTT | - | - | TRBJ1-4 | TRBV5-1
CASSPGTRGKETQYF | TGTGCCAGCAGCCCCGGGACTCGGGGAAAAGAGACCCAGTACTTC | - | - | TRBJ2-5 | TRBV3-1
CASSPNLTPDLSDTQYF | TGTGCCAGCAGCCCCAATCTCACCCCGGATTTGTCAGATACGCAGTATTTT | - | - | TRBJ2-3 | TRBV5-5
CASSQESAEKLFF | TGCGCCAGCAGCCAAGAATCCGCTGAAAAACTGTTTTTT | - | - | TRBJ1-4 | TRBV4-3
CAISDKDSNYGYTF | TGTGCCATCAGTGACAAGGATTCTAACTATGGCTACACCTTC | few | - | TRBJ1-2 | TRBV10-3
CSARGDTYDGYTF | TGCAGTGCTAGAGGGGATACATACGATGGCTACACCTTC | - | - | TRBJ1-2 | TRBV20-1
CAPATTNTGDTYEQYF | TGTGCCCCCGCGACCACCAATACGGGGGACACCTACGAGCAGTACTTC | - | - | TRBJ2-7 | TRBV24-1
CASSLTSETYNEQFF | TGTGCCAGCAGCCTGACTAGCGAAACCTACAATGAGCAGTTCTTC | - | TRBD2 | TRBJ2-1 | TRBV12-3/TRBV12-4
CATSSDGKKTQYF | TGTGCCACCAGCAGCGATGGGAAAAAGACCCAGTACTTC | - | - | TRBJ2-5 | TRBV15
CASSTGTGLEQYF | TGTGCCAGCAGTACCGGGACAGGGCTCGAGCAGTACTTC | - | TRBD1 | TRBJ2-7 | TRBV6-6
CASSSIRQDFSSYEQYF | TGTGCCAGCAGCTCCATCCGACAGGACTTCTCCTCCTACGAGCAGTACTTC | - | - | TRBJ2-7 | TRBV7-2
CASLSSRDRGPFMKFF | TGTGCCAGTCTTTCAAGCCGGGACAGGGGACCGTTTATGAAGTTCTTC | once | TRBD1 | TRBJ2-1 | TRBV7-9
CARFSGTGDSNYGYTF | TGTGCCAGATTCTCCGGGACAGGGGATTCTAACTATGGCTACACCTTC | many | TRBD1 | TRBJ1-2 | TRBV2
CASSQNKGFKEQYF | TGCGCCAGCAGCCAAAATAAGGGGTTTAAGGAGCAGTACTTC | few | - | TRBJ2-4 | TRBV4-1
CASSLLSGNIQYF | TGTGCCAGCAGTCTCTTGAGTGGGAACATTCAGTACTTC | - | - | TRBJ2-4 | TRBV12-3/TRBV12-4